This entry lists 21 T cell receptor beta chains sequenced from one sample in a study of T-cell reconstitution after alpha-beta-depleted transplantation in children. The TCRbeta library was prepared with unique molecular identifiers. MiXCR, applied by TCRdb to the PCR reads, yields one record per CDR3 protein. The data hold about 200,000 distinct CDR3 sequences, with roughly 6.3% observed a single time. The starting material was PBMCs, obtained before TCRalphabeta/CD19-depleted stem cell transplant. These TCRs come from a girl under two years old with combined immunodeficiency, due to receive a stem cell transplant.

This clonotype was seen repeatedly, ten times or more. Written as DNA, the CDR3 is TGCGCCAGCAGCCAAGATTCACGGGGTCCTCGAGGACTAGCGGCAGATACGCAGTATTTT. It specifies CASSQDSRGPRGLAADTQYF. The J gene is TRBJ2-3, the V gene TRBV4-3; 10 bases align to TRBD2. In germline, CDR1 is LGHNA, CDR2 YSLEER. Trimming took 0 bases from V and 4 from J; bases not matched to a gene: 16. CDR3 length: 20 residues.

Only a few counts were recorded for this clonotype. The genes are TRBV19 and TRBJ2-5; D call uncertain. Per the germline V gene, CDR1 is LNHDA and CDR2 is SQIVND (reference sequence). V was shortened by 6 bases and J by 5 bases, with 10 bases between the two germline ends. This CDR3 has 12 amino acids. This CDR3 reads CASSSSAETQYF. In DNA form, the CDR3 reads TGTGCCAGTAGCAGCTCGGCGGAGACCCAGTACTTC.

This clonotype showed up many times. The V gene is TRBV6-2 or TRBV6-3, the J gene TRBJ2-7; 8 nucleotides match TRBD1. Germline CDR1 and CDR2: MNHEY and SVGEGT. The CDR3 is 18 amino acids. V was pared by 7 bases and J by 1 base, with 18 bases of the junction left unmatched. CDR3 coding DNA: TGTGCCAGCACCACCCTTGACAGGGGCCTCTGGACTTCCTACGAGCAGTACTTC. Protein sequence: CASTTLDRGLWTSYEQYF.

This clonotype was detected ten times or more. The chain joins TRBV7-2 to TRBJ2-2; no firm D call. Germline values: CDR1 SGHTA, CDR2 FQGNSA. The CDR3 is 13 amino acids. Trimming pared 2 bases from V and 6 bases from J, leaving 7 bases between. CDR3 region: CASSLSNAGELFF. CDR3 coding DNA: TGTGCCAGCAGCTTAAGTAACGCCGGGGAGCTGTTTTTT. The full variable domain, completed using reference TRBV7-2 and TRBJ2-2, is GAGVSQSPSNKVTEKGKDVELRCDPISGHTALYWYRQSLGQGLEFLIYFQGNSAPDKSGLPSDRFSAERTGGSVSTLTIQRTQQEDSAVYLCASSLSNAGELFFGEGSRLTVL.

This clonotype was observed a handful of times. This sequence joins TRBV11-2 and TRBJ2-7; D is possibly TRBD1 or TRBD2 (6 bases each). Germline CDR1 is SGHAT and CDR2 is FQNNGV. CDR3 length: 19 residues. The V gene lost 2 bases and the J gene lost 3 bases, with 26 bases spanning the gap. As DNA, the CDR3 is TGTGCCAGCAGCTTACCCGATTTTCGGGGGCGGTCGAGGGTCTACGAGCAGTACTTC. Protein product: CASSLPDFRGRSRVYEQYF.

The V call is TRBV20-1, the J call TRBJ2-5; D uncertain. Per germline, CDR1 DFQATT and CDR2 SNEGSKA (reference sequence). The CDR3 consists of 15 residues. Trimming removed 6 bases at V and 1 base at J, with 18 bases between. The CDR3, as DNA: TGCAGTGCCGATGACTCTGGGATATTCCAAGAGACCCAGTACTTC. It encodes CSADDSGIFQETQYF.

This clonotype has ten or more counts. The gene calls are TRBV20-1 and TRBJ2-1; D unclear. There are 14 residues in the CDR3. The germline V and J ends were trimmed by 1 base and 4 bases, with 11 bases remaining between them. Germline CDR1 reads DFQATT; CDR2 reads SNEGSKA (reference sequence). The CDR3 DNA follows: TGCAGTGCTAGAGGCCCAGCAGCTTACAATGAGCAGTTCTTC. Protein: CSARGPAAYNEQFF.

This clonotype was detected many times. The chain uses TRBV4-3 and TRBJ2-7; 7 bases agree with TRBD2. The CDR3 is 19 residues long. Germline CDR1 LGHNA, CDR2 YSLEER. Unmatched junction bases numbered 21, after V lost 3 bases and J lost 4 bases. CDR3 protein: CASSQLDGGGPPSSYEQYF. CDR3 nucleotides: TGCGCCAGCAGCCAGCTAGATGGGGGAGGGCCTCCCTCATCATACGAGCAGTACTTC.

In its sample, this clonotype was seen many times. Written as DNA, the CDR3 is TGTGCCAGCAGACCTAATCCGGGACTCAGCACAGATACGCAGTATTTT. As protein: CASRPNPGLSTDTQYF. This chain links TRBV28 with TRBJ2-3; possible D gene TRBD2, 6 bases. The CDR3 totals 16 residues. Trimming removed 6 bases at V and 0 bases at J, with 16 bases between. Germline V gene lookup returns CDR1 MDHEN and CDR2 SYDVKM.

The sample holds many counts of this clonotype. V and J are TRBV29-1 and TRBJ2-7; D uncertain. V dropped 6 bases and J dropped 5 bases, with 20 bases sitting between them. Germline values: CDR1 SQVTM, CDR2 ANQGSEA. The length of the CDR3 is 14 residues. The chain's CDR3 is CSVSTSYLGDEQYF. The CDR3 region has the DNA TGCAGCGTGTCTACGAGTTATCTTGGGGACGAGCAGTACTTC.

This clonotype came up a few times. CDR3 nucleotides: TGCAGTGCTAGAGGATGGGGGGGATTGAACACTGAAGCTTTCTTT. As protein: CSARGWGGLNTEAFF. This chain uses TRBV20-1 with TRBJ1-1, with D possibly TRBD1 on 5 matching bases. V lost 1 base and J lost 0, with 12 bases in between. Germline values: CDR1 DFQATT, CDR2 SNEGSKA (reference sequence). The CDR3 extends over 15 amino acids.

This clonotype was counted ten times or more. The chain recombines TRBV27 with TRBJ2-7; possible D gene TRBD1, 5 bases. The CDR3 totals 11 residues. Germline values: CDR1 MNHEY, CDR2 SMNVEV (reference sequence). Trimming took 8 bases from V and 6 from J, leaving 11 bases between them. CDR3 in DNA: TGTGCCAGCCCCAAGGGGTCCGAGCAGTACTTC. Amino acid sequence: CASPKGSEQYF.

This clonotype was seen many times. This rearrangement joins TRBV20-1 to TRBJ2-7; the D gene is possibly TRBD2 (6 bases). The CDR3 has 18 amino acids. V gave up 2 bases and J gave up 7 bases, with 30 bases separating them. Germline loops: CDR1 DFQATT, CDR2 SNEGSKA (reference sequence). CDR3 nucleotide sequence: TGCAGTGCTAGAACGATGCCCTTAGGACGGGACTTTTCGCGGGAGCAGTACTTC. It specifies CSARTMPLGRDFSREQYF.

The CDR3 DNA reads TGTGCCAGCAAGGTGCAGGGGGCTGGCTACACCTTC. Its translation is CASKVQGAGYTF. The chain recombines TRBV2 with TRBJ1-2; 8 bases are a match to TRBD1. V gave up 7 bases and J gave up 7 bases; unmatched junction bases: 5. This CDR3 spans 12 amino acids. The germline V gene encodes CDR1 SNHLY and CDR2 FYNNEI.

This clonotype showed up many times. The chain has TRBV6-6 and TRBJ1-1, with 7 bases matching TRBD1. Germline assignment: CDR1 MNHNY and CDR2 SVGAGI (reference sequence). The CDR3 is 12 amino acids. J lost 7 bases, V lost 4 bases, and 3 bases had no gene match. The CDR3 region is CASSWGQIEAFF. The CDR3 DNA follows: TGTGCCAGCAGTTGGGGACAGATTGAAGCTTTCTTT.

The chain joins TRBV7-8 to TRBJ2-5, with 12 bases matching TRBD1. CDR1 is SGHVS and CDR2 is FQNEAQ in the germline V gene. CDR3 length equals 19 residues. Trimming at V came to 2 bases and at J to 4 bases, leaving 14 bases not matched to a gene. The CDR3 sequence is CASSLLFRPGQGARETQYF. In nucleotides, the CDR3 is TGTGCCAGCAGCTTACTTTTCCGACCGGGACAGGGGGCGCGAGAGACCCAGTACTTC.

This clonotype was counted at least ten times. The chain combines TRBV3-1 with TRBJ2-3; D remains unclear. The CDR3 is made up of 15 amino acids. CDR1 and CDR2 from the germline V gene are LGHDT and YNNKEL (reference sequence). V lost 0 bases to trimming and J lost 5 bases, with 12 bases between them. The CDR3 is CASSQDPRSEDTQYF. The DNA for the CDR3 is TGTGCCAGCAGCCAAGACCCCAGGTCCGAAGATACGCAGTATTTT.

This clonotype has a count of ten or more. The J gene is TRBJ2-2, the V gene TRBV29-1, with unresolved D. V was clipped by 5 bases and J by 2 bases, with 12 bases between them. CDR1 and CDR2 from the germline V gene are SQVTM and ANQGSEA. The CDR3 length is 14 residues. CDR3 in DNA: TGCAGCGTTTCAGGACCTAGAAACACCGGGGAGCTGTTTTTT. It yields the protein CSVSGPRNTGELFF.

This clonotype has ten or more counts. V gene TRBV5-1 combines with J gene TRBJ2-1; 9 bases agree with TRBD2. The CDR3 consists of 15 residues. Per germline, CDR1 SGHRS and CDR2 YFSETQ. V lost 4 bases to trimming and J lost 3 bases; unmatched junction nucleotides: 5. As DNA, the CDR3 is TGCGCCAGCAGCGCGCTAGCGGGGATCTACAATGAGCAGTTCTTC. It translates to CASSALAGIYNEQFF.

The table lists this clonotype with many counts. This chain links TRBV12-3 or TRBV12-4 with TRBJ2-3; no reliable D call. This CDR3 contains 14 residues. V was pared by 6 bases and J by 2 bases, with 12 bases between. The CDR3, as DNA: TGTGCCAGCAGACCCCCGACCCTCACAGATACGCAGTATTTT. It yields the protein CASRPPTLTDTQYF.

This clonotype was seen ten or more times. V is TRBV5-5 and J is TRBJ2-3; possible D gene TRBD2, 5 bases. The CDR3 covers 13 residues. Trimming cost V 0 bases and J 6 bases, with 8 bases left between them. Germline CDR1 and CDR2: SGHKS and YYEKEE (reference sequence). CDR3 nucleotide sequence: TGTGCCAGCAGCTTGGAGGGAGACGATACGCAGTATTTT. It codes for CASSLEGDDTQYF. The whole variable domain, remainder taken from reference TRBV5-5 and TRBJ2-3, is DAGVTQSPTHLIKTRGQQVTLRCSPISGHKSVSWYQQVLGQGPQFIFQYYEKEERGRGNFPDRFSARQFPNYSSELNVNALLLGDSALYLCASSLEGDDTQYFGPGTRLTVL.